One sample yielded the 15 T cell receptor beta chains listed below, sequenced in a study of T cell responses to AZD1222 COVID-19 vaccine. This table comes from immunoSEQ multiplex PCR, and its TCRdb copy is limited to in-frame clones, with some not included. This sample yields around 35,000 clones, of which around 86% are seen a single time; around 10% belongs to the top ten. The sequences come from peripheral blood, collected 28 days after the second AZD1222 dose. Source of these receptors: an adult who received the AZD1222 COVID-19 vaccine.

The rearrangement uses TRBV7-9 and TRBJ1-4; no reliable D call. Germline assignment: CDR1 SEHNR and CDR2 FQNEAQ (reference sequence). Between the trimmed V and J ends, which lost 3 bases and 5 bases, there was a span of 13 bases. This CDR3 contains 15 residues. The CDR3 coding sequence is TGTGCCAGCAGCTTGGCCGGAGGGTCAAATGAAAAACTGTTTTTT. Protein product: CASSLAGGSNEKLFF.

This chain joins TRBV15 and TRBJ1-3, with D unresolved. CDR1 is LNHNV and CDR2 is YYDKDF in the germline V gene (reference sequence). Deletions cut 0 bases from V and 4 bases from J, with 4 bases between. The CDR3 has 13 residues. CDR3 in DNA: TGTGCCACCAGCAGAGATACCGGAAACACCATATATTTT. This translates into CATSRDTGNTIYF.

This sequence joins TRBV4-2 and TRBJ1-2; D possibly corresponds to TRBD1 (5 bases). Germline values: CDR1 LGHNA, CDR2 YNFKEQ. This CDR3 contains 16 residues. Between the trimmed V and J ends, which lost 0 bases and 7 bases, there was a span of 18 bases. The CDR3 nucleotides are TGTGCCAGCAGCCAAGATCAGGGACTCCGGTCGGCTGGCTACACCTTC. This sequence encodes CASSQDQGLRSAGYTF.

This chain joins TRBV3-1 (or the pseudogene TRBV3-2) and TRBJ2-1; TRBD2 aligns across 14 bases. The CDR3 is made up of 19 amino acids. V trimming: 2 bases; J trimming: 0 bases; junction bases outside the gene matches: 6. CDR1 LGHDT and CDR2 YNNKEL come from the germline V gene (reference sequence). The CDR3 DNA reads TGTGCCAGCAGCCAACGGACTAGCGGGAGGCAAAGCTCCTACAATGAGCAGTTCTTC. Translating it yields CASSQRTSGRQSSYNEQFF.

The chain is built from TRBV6-1 and TRBJ2-4, with D perhaps given as TRBD1 or TRBD2 (5 bases each). The V gene's germline CDR1 is MNHNS and CDR2 SASEGT. V gave up 0 bases and J gave up 7 bases, with 13 bases separating them. CDR3 length equals 15 residues. The CDR3 DNA sequence: TGTGCCAGCAGTGAAGCCGGGACGCCCGAGAACATTCAGTACTTC. It codes for CASSEAGTPENIQYF.

The gene calls are TRBV19 and TRBJ2-3, with TRBD1 matching over 8 bases. This CDR3 contains 13 residues. CDR1 is LNHDA and CDR2 is SQIVND in the germline V gene (reference sequence). J gave up 8 bases and V 8 bases, and 9 bases lay outside the gene matches. CDR3 DNA sequence: TGTGCCAGTCTAGACAGGGGAATAGGTACGCAGTATTTT. It translates to CASLDRGIGTQYF.

Notes on this clone: The sample carries other DNA sequences with the same CDR3. The V call is TRBV20-1, the J call TRBJ2-5, with D possibly matching TRBD1 (6 bases). This CDR3 comprises 12 residues. Trimming took off 3 bases at V and 4 bases at J, with 9 bases between the two ends. Germline V gene lookup returns CDR1 DFQATT and CDR2 SNEGSKA (reference sequence). This CDR3 is CSASPRGETQYF. The CDR3, as DNA: TGCAGTGCTAGTCCCAGGGGAGAGACCCAGTACTTC.

V usage is TRBV28 and J usage is TRBJ1-2; D remains ambiguous. The ends were cut back, 1 base at V and 8 bases at J, with 17 bases in the middle. The germline V gene encodes CDR1 MDHEN and CDR2 SYDVKM. This CDR3 spans 15 amino acids. The CDR3 is CASSLYSRGFNGYTF. In DNA form, the CDR3 reads TGTGCCAGCAGTTTATATTCCCGAGGATTTAACGGCTACACCTTC.

This clone occurred once. The rearrangement joins TRBV30 to TRBJ2-5, with no clear D. The CDR3 consists of 11 residues. The germline V gene encodes CDR1 GTSNPN and CDR2 SVGIG (reference sequence). Trimming took 5 bases from V and 4 from J, leaving 8 bases between them. The CDR3 DNA follows: TGTGCCTGGGGAAATAGAGAGACCCAGTACTTC. Encoded protein: CAWGNRETQYF.

This chain uses TRBV12-3 or TRBV12-4 with TRBJ1-1, with D maybe TRBD1 (5 bases). The CDR3 runs to 13 residues. V shed 3 bases and J shed 2 bases, with 7 bases lying between them. Written as DNA, the CDR3 is TGTGCCAGCAGTTTCGACAGCAACACTGAAGCTTTCTTT. It codes for CASSFDSNTEAFF.

The J gene is TRBJ1-1, the V gene TRBV19; TRBD1 matches at 8 bases. The germline V gene encodes CDR1 LNHDA and CDR2 SQIVND (reference sequence). CDR3 length: 14 amino acids. Losses at the gene ends were 4 bases for V and 8 bases for J; bases not matched to a gene: 9. CDR3 nucleotides: TGTGCCAGTAGTACAAACACCAGGGGGCGAGAAGCTTTCTTT. It yields the protein CASSTNTRGREAFF.

The rearrangement joins TRBV5-1 to TRBJ2-7; 12 nucleotides line up with TRBD1. CDR1 SGHRS and CDR2 YFSETQ come from the germline V gene. The CDR3 contains 15 residues. Trimming cost V 0 bases and J 7 bases; bases outside gene matches: 5. The CDR3 region has the DNA TGCGCCAGCAGCTTGGTGGGACAGGGGGCAGGGGAGCAGTACTTC. Translating gives CASSLVGQGAGEQYF.

V gene TRBV19 combines with J gene TRBJ1-1; the D is unclear. The CDR3 spans 13 residues. Trimming removed 1 base from V and 4 bases from J, with 7 bases in between. CDR1 and CDR2 (germline): LNHDA, SQIVND (reference sequence). DNA for the CDR3: TGTGCCAGTAGTATAGCAGTGGGCACTGAAGCTTTCTTT. It is translated as CASSIAVGTEAFF.

This clone was counted a single time. The chain couples TRBV27 to TRBJ1-1; TRBD1 aligns across 8 bases. CDR3 length: 14 amino acids. V gave up 2 bases and J gave up 4 bases; unmatched junction bases: 3. Germline CDR1 and CDR2: MNHEY and SMNVEV (reference sequence). As DNA, the CDR3 is TGTGCCAGCAGTTTACCGGGACAGGTCACTGAAGCTTTCTTT. It specifies CASSLPGQVTEAFF.

The V and J genes are TRBV25-1 and TRBJ1-1; no firm D call. CDR1 and CDR2 (germline): MGHDK, SYGVNS. This CDR3 spans 14 amino acids. V was clipped by 0 bases and J by 7 bases, with 12 bases between them. The CDR3 protein is CASSEYIKGSEAFF. CDR3 bases: TGTGCCAGCAGTGAATATATCAAGGGCAGTGAAGCTTTCTTT.